The rows below give T cell receptor beta chains drawn from one sample of a study of memory CD4+ T cells and cytomegalovirus serostatus. This table comes from immunoSEQ multiplex PCR, and its TCRdb copy is limited to in-frame clones, with some not included. This sample yields 41,000 or so clones, of which more than 75% are seen a single time; around 0.72% belongs to the top ten. The specimen was memory CD4+ T cells from blood. Every receptor here comes from an adult in good health and CMV-seronegative. CDR3s include the opening cysteine and the closing phenylalanine or tryptophan. The order of the fields is J gene, V gene, clone size, D gene, CDR3 protein, CDR3 DNA. The D gene is left open where the match is weak. Expanded clones are given a class, and other clones once, few, many or no size at all.

j_call: TRBJ2-5; v_call: TRBV9; clone_size: NA; d_call: NA; cdr3_aa: CASSVDPGGETQYF; cdr3_nt: TGTGCCAGCAGCGTAGATCCGGGCGGGGAGACCCAGTACTTC
j_call: TRBJ2-2; v_call: TRBV30; clone_size: few; d_call: NA; cdr3_aa: CAWTKESRNTGELFF; cdr3_nt: TGTGCCTGGACCAAGGAATCGAGGAACACCGGGGAGCTGTTTTTT
j_call: TRBJ1-2; v_call: TRBV5-6; clone_size: NA; d_call: NA; cdr3_aa: CASSLQLYGYTF; cdr3_nt: TGTGCCAGCAGCTTACAACTCTATGGCTACACCTTC
j_call: TRBJ2-3; v_call: TRBV4-2; clone_size: NA; d_call: NA; cdr3_aa: CASSQDGGAADTQYF; cdr3_nt: TGTGCCAGCAGCCAAGATGGGGGGGCGGCAGATACGCAGTATTTT
j_call: TRBJ1-6; v_call: TRBV19; clone_size: NA; d_call: TRBD1; cdr3_aa: CASSMGQNNSPLHF; cdr3_nt: TGTGCCAGTTCAATGGGACAGAATAATTCACCCCTCCACTTT
j_call: TRBJ2-1; v_call: TRBV9; clone_size: NA; d_call: NA; cdr3_aa: CASSPSDGGFGDNEQFF; cdr3_nt: TGTGCCAGCAGCCCCTCCGATGGGGGGTTCGGCGACAATGAGCAGTTCTTC
j_call: TRBJ1-1; v_call: TRBV18; clone_size: NA; d_call: NA; cdr3_aa: CASSPRELGLGNTEAFF; cdr3_nt: TGTGCCAGCTCACCTAGGGAGTTGGGATTAGGAAACACTGAAGCTTTCTTT
j_call: TRBJ1-1; v_call: TRBV5-4; clone_size: NA; d_call: NA; cdr3_aa: CASSLAERFTEAFF; cdr3_nt: TGTGCCAGCAGCTTGGCCGAACGGTTCACTGAAGCTTTCTTT
j_call: TRBJ2-1; v_call: TRBV11-1; clone_size: few; d_call: NA; cdr3_aa: CASSLSGWGSNEQFF; cdr3_nt: TGTGCCAGCAGCTTAAGCGGTTGGGGTTCCAATGAGCAGTTCTTC
j_call: TRBJ1-2; v_call: TRBV6-1; clone_size: NA; d_call: NA; cdr3_aa: CASSDRARGDYGYTF; cdr3_nt: TGTGCCAGCAGTGACAGGGCGCGGGGTGACTATGGCTACACCTTC
j_call: TRBJ2-1; v_call: TRBV5-6; clone_size: NA; d_call: TRBD2; cdr3_aa: CASSDDRNGLAGGPSEQFF; cdr3_nt: TGTGCCAGCAGCGATGATAGGAACGGACTAGCGGGGGGGCCAAGTGAGCAGTTCTTC
j_call: TRBJ1-3; v_call: TRBV4-2; clone_size: medium-sized; d_call: NA; cdr3_aa: CASSLQWAHAGNTIYF; cdr3_nt: TGTGCCAGCAGCCTGCAATGGGCACATGCTGGAAACACCATATATTTT
j_call: TRBJ1-2; v_call: TRBV6-5; clone_size: few; d_call: TRBD1; cdr3_aa: CASRRDRQGGYTF; cdr3_nt: TGTGCCAGCAGGCGGGACAGACAAGGAGGCTACACCTTC
j_call: TRBJ1-2; v_call: TRBV29-1; clone_size: few; d_call: NA; cdr3_aa: CSARALGGYTF; cdr3_nt: TGCAGCGCCAGGGCGTTGGGTGGCTACACCTTC
j_call: TRBJ2-1; v_call: TRBV6-5; clone_size: NA; d_call: TRBD2; cdr3_aa: CASSYSIQRGGYEQFF; cdr3_nt: TGTGCCAGCAGTTACTCGATACAGCGGGGGGGATACGAGCAGTTCTTC
j_call: TRBJ2-2; v_call: TRBV5-4; clone_size: NA; d_call: NA; cdr3_aa: CAISGEAANTGELFF; cdr3_nt: TGTGCAATCTCGGGTGAGGCCGCGAACACCGGGGAGCTGTTTTTT
j_call: TRBJ1-6; v_call: TRBV29-1; clone_size: NA; d_call: NA; cdr3_aa: CSVGEGSGSPLHF; cdr3_nt: TGCAGCGTTGGGGAGGGGAGCGGTTCACCCCTCCACTTT
j_call: TRBJ2-7; v_call: TRBV6-5; clone_size: NA; d_call: NA; cdr3_aa: CASSYHRAYEQYF; cdr3_nt: TGTGCCAGCAGTTATCACAGGGCCTACGAGCAGTACTTC
j_call: TRBJ1-1; v_call: TRBV5-1; clone_size: once; d_call: TRBD1; cdr3_aa: CASSSNRGPNTEAFF; cdr3_nt: TGCGCCAGCAGCTCAAACAGGGGGCCGAACACTGAAGCTTTCTTT
j_call: TRBJ1-1; v_call: TRBV21-1; clone_size: NA; d_call: NA; cdr3_aa: CACGAEAFF; cdr3_nt: TGTGCCTGCGGAGCTGAAGCTTTCTTT
j_call: TRBJ1-1; v_call: TRBV14; clone_size: NA; d_call: NA; cdr3_aa: CASSQGPSGAFF; cdr3_nt: TGTGCCAGCAGCCAAGGGCCGTCTGGAGCTTTCTTT
j_call: TRBJ2-1; v_call: TRBV4-1; clone_size: NA; d_call: NA; cdr3_aa: CASSQDNWRVKGNEQFF; cdr3_nt: TGCGCCAGCAGCCAAGACAATTGGCGGGTTAAGGGGAATGAGCAGTTCTTC
j_call: TRBJ1-5; v_call: TRBV2; clone_size: NA; d_call: NA; cdr3_aa: CASSLDSNQPQHF; cdr3_nt: TGTGCCAGCAGCTTAGATAGCAATCAGCCCCAGCATTTT
j_call: TRBJ2-5; v_call: TRBV5-1; clone_size: NA; d_call: NA; cdr3_aa: CASSLMGGETQYF; cdr3_nt: TGCGCCAGCAGCTTGATGGGTGGAGAGACCCAGTACTTC
j_call: TRBJ1-2; v_call: TRBV30; clone_size: medium-sized; d_call: NA; cdr3_aa: CAWNQGSYGYTF; cdr3_nt: TGTGCCTGGAATCAGGGGTCCTATGGCTACACCTTC
j_call: TRBJ1-6; v_call: TRBV4-2; clone_size: NA; d_call: TRBD1; cdr3_aa: CASSQEGSTGGSPLHF; cdr3_nt: TGTGCCAGCAGCCAAGAAGGTAGTACAGGGGGTTCACCCCTCCACTTT
j_call: TRBJ2-3; v_call: TRBV9; clone_size: NA; d_call: NA; cdr3_aa: CASSVATHASLDTQYF; cdr3_nt: TGTGCCAGCAGCGTAGCTACACACGCTAGTCTAGATACGCAGTATTTT
j_call: TRBJ2-3; v_call: TRBV10-2; clone_size: NA; d_call: TRBD2; cdr3_aa: CASSRDYLYDTQYF; cdr3_nt: TGCGCCAGCAGCCGGGACTACCTTTATGATACGCAGTATTTT
j_call: TRBJ1-1; v_call: TRBV2; clone_size: few; d_call: TRBD1; cdr3_aa: CASILEGATEAFF; cdr3_nt: TGTGCCAGCATCCTGGAGGGGGCTACTGAAGCTTTCTTT
j_call: TRBJ2-4; v_call: TRBV4-1; clone_size: NA; d_call: TRBD2; cdr3_aa: CASSQDNGGSLAKNIQYF; cdr3_nt: TGCGCCAGCAGCCAAGATAACGGGGGGAGCCTAGCCAAAAACATTCAGTACTTC
j_call: TRBJ1-5; v_call: TRBV12-5; clone_size: NA; d_call: TRBD1; cdr3_aa: CASGLTGGYNQPQHF; cdr3_nt: TGTGCTAGTGGGCTAACAGGGGGCTACAATCAGCCCCAGCATTTT
j_call: TRBJ2-2; v_call: TRBV5-1; clone_size: NA; d_call: NA; cdr3_aa: CASSLRQGRNGELFF; cdr3_nt: TGCGCCAGCAGCTTGAGGCAGGGGAGAAACGGGGAGCTGTTTTTT
j_call: TRBJ2-5; v_call: TRBV2; clone_size: once; d_call: NA; cdr3_aa: CASREQPPETQYF; cdr3_nt: TGTGCCAGCAGAGAACAACCGCCGGAGACCCAGTACTTC
j_call: TRBJ1-1; v_call: TRBV30; clone_size: NA; d_call: TRBD1; cdr3_aa: CAWRPRGRRTEAFF; cdr3_nt: TGTGCCTGGAGGCCCAGGGGGCGAAGAACTGAAGCTTTCTTT
j_call: TRBJ2-7; v_call: TRBV7-6; clone_size: NA; d_call: TRBD1; cdr3_aa: CASTRNPGQHYEQYF; cdr3_nt: TGTGCCAGCACTCGGAATCCGGGACAGCACTACGAGCAGTACTTC
j_call: TRBJ1-3; v_call: TRBV18; clone_size: NA; d_call: NA; cdr3_aa: CASSPQSGVKSMNTIYF; cdr3_nt: TGTGCCAGCTCACCACAGTCTGGCGTCAAGTCTATGAACACCATATATTTT
j_call: TRBJ2-3; v_call: TRBV4-1; clone_size: once; d_call: NA; cdr3_aa: CASSQQDRSTDTQYF; cdr3_nt: TGCGCCAGCAGCCAGCAGGACAGAAGCACAGATACGCAGTATTTT
j_call: TRBJ1-3; v_call: TRBV7-2; clone_size: NA; d_call: TRBD1; cdr3_aa: CASSSGGENTIYF; cdr3_nt: TGTGCCAGCAGCTCAGGGGGCGAAAACACCATATATTTT
j_call: TRBJ2-6; v_call: TRBV5-8; clone_size: few; d_call: NA; cdr3_aa: CASSSRTSGANVLTF; cdr3_nt: TGTGCCAGCAGCTCCCGGACCTCTGGGGCCAACGTCCTGACTTTC
j_call: TRBJ1-6; v_call: TRBV5-4; clone_size: NA; d_call: TRBD1; cdr3_aa: CASSGDSSYNSPLHF; cdr3_nt: TGTGCCAGCAGCGGGGACAGCTCCTATAATTCACCCCTCCACTTT
j_call: TRBJ1-2; v_call: TRBV10-3; clone_size: NA; d_call: TRBD1; cdr3_aa: CAISEEGANYGYTF; cdr3_nt: TGTGCCATCAGTGAGGAGGGGGCGAACTATGGCTACACCTTC
j_call: TRBJ2-5; v_call: TRBV27; clone_size: NA; d_call: TRBD1; cdr3_aa: CASRLDRGGRTQYF; cdr3_nt: TGTGCCAGCAGACTAGACAGGGGAGGACGGACCCAGTACTTC
j_call: TRBJ1-2; v_call: TRBV30; clone_size: once; d_call: NA; cdr3_aa: CAWSEGKGTLYTF; cdr3_nt: TGTGCCTGGAGTGAGGGGAAGGGGACCCTCTACACCTTC
j_call: TRBJ1-1; v_call: TRBV19; clone_size: NA; d_call: NA; cdr3_aa: CASSINTLGRVTEAFF; cdr3_nt: TGTGCCAGTAGTATAAACACCTTGGGTAGGGTCACTGAAGCTTTCTTT
j_call: TRBJ1-6; v_call: TRBV11-2; clone_size: NA; d_call: NA; cdr3_aa: CASSLDRRQDNSPLHF; cdr3_nt: TGTGCCAGCAGCTTAGATCGGCGGCAGGATAATTCACCCCTCCACTTT
j_call: TRBJ2-1; v_call: TRBV4-2; clone_size: NA; d_call: TRBD1; cdr3_aa: CASSQGTSQGDEQFF; cdr3_nt: TGTGCCAGCAGCCAAGGGACCTCTCAGGGGGATGAGCAGTTCTTC
j_call: TRBJ2-5; v_call: TRBV5-1; clone_size: NA; d_call: NA; cdr3_aa: CASSPSPETQYF; cdr3_nt: TGCGCCAGCAGCCCATCCCCCGAGACCCAGTACTTC
j_call: TRBJ2-1; v_call: TRBV7-6; clone_size: few; d_call: TRBD1; cdr3_aa: CASSPGQYTGWEHNEQFF; cdr3_nt: TGTGCCAGCAGCCCGGGACAGTACACAGGATGGGAACACAATGAGCAGTTCTTC
j_call: TRBJ1-2; v_call: TRBV6-5; clone_size: NA; d_call: NA; cdr3_aa: CASSYSMGVIYGYTF; cdr3_nt: TGTGCCAGCAGTTACTCGATGGGGGTTATCTATGGCTACACCTTC
j_call: TRBJ2-7; v_call: TRBV4-2; clone_size: NA; d_call: TRBD2; cdr3_aa: CASSQDLAGGGEQYF; cdr3_nt: TGTGCCAGCAGCCAGGATTTAGCGGGGGGCGGCGAGCAGTACTTC
j_call: TRBJ1-4; v_call: TRBV7-9; clone_size: NA; d_call: NA; cdr3_aa: CASSFDSVEKLFF; cdr3_nt: TGTGCCAGCAGCTTCGACAGCGTTGAAAAACTGTTTTTT
j_call: TRBJ1-2; v_call: TRBV30; clone_size: NA; d_call: NA; cdr3_aa: CAWSRDRPLGYTF; cdr3_nt: TGTGCCTGGAGTAGAGACAGGCCGTTGGGCTACACCTTC
j_call: TRBJ2-7; v_call: TRBV7-3; clone_size: NA; d_call: NA; cdr3_aa: CASSPGQIHDEQYF; cdr3_nt: TGTGCCAGCAGCCCTGGACAGATTCACGACGAGCAGTACTTC